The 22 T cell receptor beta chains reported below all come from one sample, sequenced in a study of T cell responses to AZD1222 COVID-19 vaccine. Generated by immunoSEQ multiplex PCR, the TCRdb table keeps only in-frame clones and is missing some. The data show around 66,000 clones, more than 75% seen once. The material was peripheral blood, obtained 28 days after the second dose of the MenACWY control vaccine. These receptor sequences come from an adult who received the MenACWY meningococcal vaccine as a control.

CDR3 in DNA: TGTGCCATCAGTGAGTCCTCAGGGTATGGCTACACCTTC. Translating it yields CAISESSGYGYTF. The rearrangement uses TRBV10-3 and TRBJ1-2; tentative D call: TRBD1 (5 bases). There are 13 residues in the CDR3. V dropped 0 bases and J dropped 5 bases, with 7 bases sitting between them. Germline-derived CDR1 and CDR2 are ENHRY and SYGVKD.

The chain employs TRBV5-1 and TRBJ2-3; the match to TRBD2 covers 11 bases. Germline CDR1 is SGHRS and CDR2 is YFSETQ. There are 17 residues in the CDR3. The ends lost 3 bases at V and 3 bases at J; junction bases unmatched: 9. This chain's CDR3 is CASSSYPGTSGTDTQYF. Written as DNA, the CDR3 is TGCGCCAGCAGCTCGTACCCCGGGACTAGCGGTACAGATACGCAGTATTTT. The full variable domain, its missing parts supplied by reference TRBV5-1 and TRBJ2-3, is KAGVTQTPRYLIKTRGQQVTLSCSPISGHRSVSWYQQTPGQGLQFLFEYFSETQRNKGNFPGRFSGRQFSNSRSEMNVSTLELGDSALYLCASSSYPGTSGTDTQYFGPGTRLTVL.

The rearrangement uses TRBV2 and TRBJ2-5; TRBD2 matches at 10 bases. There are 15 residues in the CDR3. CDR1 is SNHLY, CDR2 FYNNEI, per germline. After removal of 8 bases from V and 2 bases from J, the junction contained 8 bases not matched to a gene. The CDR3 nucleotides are TGTGCCAGCCGACTAGCGGGCAGAACTCAAGAGACCCAGTACTTC. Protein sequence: CASRLAGRTQETQYF.

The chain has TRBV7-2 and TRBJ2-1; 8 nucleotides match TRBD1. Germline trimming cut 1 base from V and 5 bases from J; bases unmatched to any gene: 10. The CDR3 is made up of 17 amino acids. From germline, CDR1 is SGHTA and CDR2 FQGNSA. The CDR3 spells CASSLVQGARTNNEQFF. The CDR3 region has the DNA TGTGCCAGCAGCTTAGTCCAGGGGGCTAGGACAAACAATGAGCAGTTCTTC. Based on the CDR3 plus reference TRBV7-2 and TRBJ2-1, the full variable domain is GAGVSQSPSNKVTEKGKDVELRCDPISGHTALYWYRQSLGQGLEFLIYFQGNSAPDKSGLPSDRFSAERTGGSVSTLTIQRTQQEDSAVYLCASSLVQGARTNNEQFFGPGTRLTVL.

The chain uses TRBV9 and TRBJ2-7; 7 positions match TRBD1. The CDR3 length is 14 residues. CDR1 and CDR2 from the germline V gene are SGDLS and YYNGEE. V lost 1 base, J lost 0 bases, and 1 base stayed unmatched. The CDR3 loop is CASSVRDSSYEQYF. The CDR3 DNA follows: TGTGCCAGCAGCGTAAGGGACAGCTCCTACGAGCAGTACTTC.

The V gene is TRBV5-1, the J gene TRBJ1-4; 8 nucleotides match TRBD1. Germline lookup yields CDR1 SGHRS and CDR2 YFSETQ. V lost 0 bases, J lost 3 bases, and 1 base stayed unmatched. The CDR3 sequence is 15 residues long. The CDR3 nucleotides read TGCGCCAGCAGCTTGGGACAGGGGTCTAATGAAAAACTGTTTTTT. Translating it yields CASSLGQGSNEKLFF.

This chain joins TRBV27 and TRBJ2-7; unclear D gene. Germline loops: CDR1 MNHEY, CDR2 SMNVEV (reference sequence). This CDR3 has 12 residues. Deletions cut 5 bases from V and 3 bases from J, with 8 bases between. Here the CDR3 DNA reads TGTGCCAGCAGTGATATCTACTACGAGCAGTACTTC. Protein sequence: CASSDIYYEQYF.

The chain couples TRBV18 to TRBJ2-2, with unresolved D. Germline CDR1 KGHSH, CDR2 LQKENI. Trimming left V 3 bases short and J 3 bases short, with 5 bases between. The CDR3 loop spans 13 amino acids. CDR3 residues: CASSPLDTGELFF. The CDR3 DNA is TGTGCCAGCTCACCCCTAGACACCGGGGAGCTGTTTTTT.

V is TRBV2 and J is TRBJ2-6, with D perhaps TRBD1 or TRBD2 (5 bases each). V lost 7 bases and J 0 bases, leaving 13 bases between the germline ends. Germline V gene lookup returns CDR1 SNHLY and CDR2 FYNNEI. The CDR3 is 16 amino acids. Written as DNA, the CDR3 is TGTGCCAGCACCTGGGACGGCCGCTCTGGGGCCAACGTCCTGACTTTC. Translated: CASTWDGRSGANVLTF.

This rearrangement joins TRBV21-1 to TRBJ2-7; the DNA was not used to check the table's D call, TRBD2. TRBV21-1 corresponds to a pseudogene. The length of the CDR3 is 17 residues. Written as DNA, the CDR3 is TGTGCCAGCAGCAAAGAAGAGCGCGGCTTAAGCTCCTACGAGCAGTACTTC. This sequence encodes CASSKEERGLSSYEQYF.

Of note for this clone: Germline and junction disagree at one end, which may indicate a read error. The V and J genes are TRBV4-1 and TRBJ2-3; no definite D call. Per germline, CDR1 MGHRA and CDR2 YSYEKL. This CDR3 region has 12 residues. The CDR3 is CASSQDRVHQDF. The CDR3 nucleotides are TGCGCCAGCAGCCAAGATCGGGTTCACCAGGATTTT.

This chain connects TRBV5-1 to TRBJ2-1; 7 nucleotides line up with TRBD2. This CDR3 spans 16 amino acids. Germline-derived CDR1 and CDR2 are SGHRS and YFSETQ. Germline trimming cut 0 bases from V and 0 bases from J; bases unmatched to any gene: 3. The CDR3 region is CASSLGGGSSYNEQFF. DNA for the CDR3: TGCGCCAGCAGCTTGGGGGGCGGGAGCTCCTACAATGAGCAGTTCTTC.

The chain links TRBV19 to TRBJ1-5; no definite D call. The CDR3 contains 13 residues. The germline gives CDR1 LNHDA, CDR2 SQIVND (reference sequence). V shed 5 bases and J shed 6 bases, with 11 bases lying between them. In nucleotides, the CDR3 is TGTGCCAGTAGTTTGACCTCAGGTCAGCCCCAGCATTTT. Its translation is CASSLTSGQPQHF.

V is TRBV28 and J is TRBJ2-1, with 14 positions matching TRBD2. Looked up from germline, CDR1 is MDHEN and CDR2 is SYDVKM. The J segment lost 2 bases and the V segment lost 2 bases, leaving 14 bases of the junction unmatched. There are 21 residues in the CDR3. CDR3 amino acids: CASSLPPPGTSGGSPYNEQFF. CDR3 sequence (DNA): TGTGCCAGCAGTTTACCCCCCCCCGGGACTAGCGGGGGATCCCCCTACAATGAGCAGTTCTTC. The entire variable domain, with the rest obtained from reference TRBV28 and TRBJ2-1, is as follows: DVKVTQSSRYLVKRTGEKVFLECVQDMDHENMFWYRQDPGLGLRLIYFSYDVKMKEKGDIPEGYSVSREKKERFSLILESASTNQTSMYLCASSLPPPGTSGGSPYNEQFFGPGTRLTVL.

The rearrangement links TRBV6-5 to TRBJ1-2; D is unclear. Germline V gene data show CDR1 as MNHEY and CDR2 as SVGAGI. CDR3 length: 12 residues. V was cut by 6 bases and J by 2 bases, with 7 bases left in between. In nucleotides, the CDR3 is TGTGCCAGCAGACAGATAAACTATGGCTACACCTTC. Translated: CASRQINYGYTF.

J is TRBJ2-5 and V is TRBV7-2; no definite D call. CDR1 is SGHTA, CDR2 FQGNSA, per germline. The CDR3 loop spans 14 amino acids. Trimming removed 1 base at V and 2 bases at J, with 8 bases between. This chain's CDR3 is CASSLEAQQETQYF. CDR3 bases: TGTGCCAGCAGCTTAGAGGCTCAGCAAGAGACCCAGTACTTC.

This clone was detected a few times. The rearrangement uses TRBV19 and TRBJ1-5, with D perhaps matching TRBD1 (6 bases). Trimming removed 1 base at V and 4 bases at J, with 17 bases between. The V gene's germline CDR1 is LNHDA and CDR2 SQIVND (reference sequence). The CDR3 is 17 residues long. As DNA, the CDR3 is TGTGCCAGTAGTATAGTGGAAGTTGGGACACGAAATCAGCCCCAGCATTTT. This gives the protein CASSIVEVGTRNQPQHF.

As DNA, the CDR3 is TGTGCCCAAGGGAGGGTTGGCTACACCTTC. Translated, it gives CAQGRVGYTF. The chain links TRBV21-1 to TRBJ1-2. TRBV21-1 is noted as a pseudogene. CDR3 length equals 10 residues.

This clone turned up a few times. As DNA, the CDR3 is TGTGCCACCAGCAGAGAGAGGGACAGGGCCCCTGAAGCTTTCTTT. This sequence encodes CATSRERDRAPEAFF. The rearrangement joins TRBV15 to TRBJ1-1; 9 bases map to TRBD1. This CDR3 is 15 amino acids long. Germline CDR1 and CDR2: LNHNV and YYDKDF (reference sequence). V trimming: 0 bases; J trimming: 6 bases; junction bases outside the gene matches: 5.

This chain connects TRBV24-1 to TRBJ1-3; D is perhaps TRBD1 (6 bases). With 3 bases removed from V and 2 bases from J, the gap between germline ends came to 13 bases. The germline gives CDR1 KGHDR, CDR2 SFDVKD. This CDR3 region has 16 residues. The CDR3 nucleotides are TGTGCCACCAGTGATACCCGCGGGACAACTGGAAACACCATATATTTT. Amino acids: CATSDTRGTTGNTIYF.

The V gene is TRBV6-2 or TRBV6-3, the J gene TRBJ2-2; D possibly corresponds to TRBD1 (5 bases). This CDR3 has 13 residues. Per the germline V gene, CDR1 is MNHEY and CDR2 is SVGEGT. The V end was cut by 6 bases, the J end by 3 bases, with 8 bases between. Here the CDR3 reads CASSREHTGELFF. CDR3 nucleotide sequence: TGTGCCAGCAGCAGGGAACACACCGGGGAGCTGTTTTTT.

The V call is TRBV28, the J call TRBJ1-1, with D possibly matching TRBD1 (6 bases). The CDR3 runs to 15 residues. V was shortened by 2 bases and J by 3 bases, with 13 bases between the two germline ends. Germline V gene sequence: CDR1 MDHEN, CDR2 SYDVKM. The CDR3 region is CASSLGTPIDTEAFF. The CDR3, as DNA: TGTGCCAGCAGTTTAGGGACACCGATAGACACTGAAGCTTTCTTT.